The 22 T cell receptor beta chains below all came from one sample that was sequenced in a study of neurological immune-mediated disorders. TCRdb recomputed calls from the 5' RACE reads with MiXCR, one row per CDR3 protein. The sample records tens of thousands of distinct CDR3 sequences, 11% to 15% being singletons. Sequencing input: PBMCs. These receptors all come from a woman in her fifties or sixties with HTLV-1-associated myelopathy (HAM/TSP).

Notes on this clonotype: This clone may be a read error of a much larger clone one base away. V and J are TRBV12-3 or TRBV12-4 and TRBJ2-1; D may be TRBD1 or TRBD2 (6 bases each). Trimming removed 6 bases from V and 9 bases from J, with 9 bases in between. The CDR3 is 11 residues long. The CDR3 DNA is TGTGCCAGCAGAAAGGGGGGTGAGCAGTTCTTC. Its protein product is CASRKGGEQFF.

In this sample, this clonotype turned up many times. CDR3: CASSQRGAETQYF. The DNA for the CDR3 is TGTGCCAGCAGCCAGCGGGGAGCAGAGACCCAGTACTTC. The genes are TRBV12-3 or TRBV12-4 and TRBJ2-5, with 7 bases that match TRBD2. J was trimmed by 4 bases and V by 6 bases; bases with no gene match: 5. The CDR3 totals 13 residues.

Ten or more counts support this clonotype. J is TRBJ1-6 and V is TRBV7-2; no definite D call. Germline V CDR1 and CDR2: SGHTA, FQGNSA. V was clipped by 6 bases and J by 6 bases, with 6 bases between them. CDR3 size: 12 residues. CDR3 in DNA: TGTGCCAGCAGGCCTAGTAATTCACCCCTCCACTTT. Translation: CASRPSNSPLHF.

Note on this clonotype: A read error may account for a junction end that differs from germline. The chain couples TRBV5-1 to TRBJ2-3, with 7 positions matching TRBD1. The CDR3 extends over 14 amino acids. CDR1 and CDR2 from the germline V gene are SGHRS and YFSETQ. This CDR3 is CASSLQGSRDRQYF. DNA of the CDR3: TGCGCCAGCAGCTTACAGGGGTCAAGGGATAGGCAGTATTTT.

This clonotype was counted at least ten times. The chain carries TRBV7-9 and TRBJ1-3, with D possibly matching TRBD1 (5 bases). The ends were cut back, 3 bases at V and 0 bases at J, with 18 bases in the middle. Germline assignment: CDR1 SEHNR and CDR2 FQNEAQ (reference sequence). The CDR3 totals 18 residues. For the CDR3, the DNA is TGTGCCAGCAGCTTGGGACGGGTCGCTCTGGGCTCTGGAAACACCATATATTTT. This encodes CASSLGRVALGSGNTIYF.

V usage is TRBV3-1 and J usage is TRBJ2-1, with 7 bases aligning to TRBD2. This CDR3 is built from 15 residues. Germline values: CDR1 LGHDT, CDR2 YNNKEL (reference sequence). The J segment lost 8 bases and the V segment lost 5 bases, leaving 12 bases of the junction unmatched. The CDR3 sequence: CASSYRTRTGYEQFF. CDR3 bases: TGTGCCAGCAGCTACCGGACTAGGACGGGCTATGAGCAGTTCTTC.

V gene TRBV20-1 combines with J gene TRBJ1-2, with 7 bases aligning to TRBD1. V lost 2 bases and J lost 1; bases outside the gene matches: 7. Germline assignment: CDR1 DFQATT and CDR2 SNEGSKA (reference sequence). The CDR3 runs 15 residues. The CDR3 nucleotides are TGCAGTGCTAGACCGGGACAGCACCTTAACTATGGCTACACCTTC. This translates into CSARPGQHLNYGYTF.

At least ten counts were recorded for this clonotype. V is TRBV29-1 and J is TRBJ2-4; no clear D gene. The CDR3 is made up of 14 amino acids. CDR1 is SQVTM and CDR2 is ANQGSEA in the germline V gene. V lost 0 bases and J lost 3, with 9 bases in between. CDR3 in DNA: TGCAGCGTTGAAGATCAAGGGTACAAAAACATTCAGTACTTC. It codes for CSVEDQGYKNIQYF. The full variable domain, completed using reference TRBV29-1 and TRBJ2-4, is SAVISQKPSRDICQRGTSLTIQCQVDSQVTMMFWYRQQPGQSLTLIATANQGSEATYESGFVIDKFPISRPNLTFSTLTVSNMSPEDSSIYLCSVEDQGYKNIQYFGAGTRLSVL.

This clonotype was observed many times. The rearrangement joins TRBV20-1 to TRBJ1-5; 10 bases are a match to TRBD1. The CDR3 runs to 14 residues. V was pared by 6 bases and J by 4 bases, with 6 bases of the junction left unmatched. Germline CDR1 DFQATT, CDR2 SNEGSKA (reference sequence). CDR3 sequence reads: CSARDRGLNQPQHF. The CDR3 bases are TGCAGTGCAAGGGACAGGGGCCTTAATCAGCCCCAGCATTTT.

This clonotype was recorded many times. The chain is built from TRBV20-1 and TRBJ1-6, with D unresolved. Germline V lookup: CDR1 DFQATT, CDR2 SNEGSKA (reference sequence). The V and J ends lost 2 bases and 6 bases respectively, with 8 bases between them. The CDR3 sequence is 13 residues long. This CDR3 is CSARPNSNSPLHF. The CDR3 DNA is TGCAGTGCTAGACCAAACAGTAATTCACCCCTCCACTTT.

This clonotype has at least ten counts. V is TRBV9 and J is TRBJ2-3; D is ambiguous. The germline V and J ends were trimmed by 0 bases and 5 bases, with 4 bases remaining between them. Germline CDR1 SGDLS, CDR2 YYNGEE. The CDR3 loop spans 12 amino acids. CDR3 DNA sequence: TGTGCCAGCAGCGTAGGCGGAGATACGCAGTATTTT. Encoded protein: CASSVGGDTQYF.

This clonotype was seen at least ten times. This chain joins TRBV7-9 and TRBJ2-7; perhaps TRBD2 as D (7 bases). Germline V gene lookup returns CDR1 SEHNR and CDR2 FQNEAQ (reference sequence). The CDR3 is 16 residues long. V was trimmed by 7 bases and J by 9 bases, leaving 28 bases between them. CDR3 sequence: CASTGYGRGGYERQYF. For the CDR3, the DNA is TGTGCCAGCACCGGATATGGGAGGGGGGGGTACGAGCGGCAGTACTTC. The full variable domain, its missing parts supplied by reference TRBV7-9 and TRBJ2-7, is DTGVSQNPRHKITKRGQNVTFRCDPISEHNRLYWYRQTLGQGPEFLTYFQNEAQLEKSRLLSDRFSAERPKGSFSTLEIQRTEQGDSAMYLCASTGYGRGGYERQYFGPGTRLTVT.

This clonotype has a count of ten or more. This sequence joins TRBV5-6 and TRBJ2-1, with 8 nucleotides matching TRBD1. Germline CDR1 reads SGHDT; CDR2 reads YYEEEE. Trimming at V came to 4 bases and at J to 0 bases, leaving 3 bases not matched to a gene. The CDR3 has 15 amino acids. This CDR3 is CASSPDRDSYNEQFF. Here the CDR3 DNA reads TGTGCCAGCAGCCCGGACAGGGACTCCTACAATGAGCAGTTCTTC.

This clonotype showed up many times. The V call is TRBV7-9, the J call TRBJ2-3; D could derive from TRBD1 or TRBD2 (6 bases each). The CDR3 is made up of 17 amino acids. Deletions cut 1 base from V and 0 bases from J, with 14 bases between. Looked up from germline, CDR1 is SEHNR and CDR2 is FQNEAQ (reference sequence). The CDR3 DNA sequence: TGTGCCAGCAGCTTAGGTGGGGGGACAACTAGCACAGATACGCAGTATTTT. Its translation: CASSLGGGTTSTDTQYF.

About this clonotype: A much more abundant neighbour one base away suggests this may be a read error. The CDR3 sequence: CDSSYRWLPTTALNTEAFF. CDR3 in DNA: TGTGACAGCAGTTACAGGTGGCTGCCTACTACGGCTCTGAACACTGAAGCTTTCTTT. This chain joins TRBV6-2 or TRBV6-3 and TRBJ1-1, with a tentative D call TRBD1 (5 bases). Per germline, CDR1 MNHEY and CDR2 SVGEGT. This CDR3 comprises 19 residues.

This clonotype was detected many times. V is TRBV7-3 and J is TRBJ2-1; D could derive from TRBD1 or TRBD2 (7 bases each). V was shortened by 5 bases and J by 4 bases, with 15 bases between the two germline ends. The V gene's germline CDR1 is SGHTA and CDR2 FQGTGA. There are 15 residues in the CDR3. CDR3 residues: CASSQGGPRYNEQFF. CDR3 coding DNA: TGTGCCAGCAGCCAGGGGGGGCCGCGATACAATGAGCAGTTCTTC.

This clonotype was counted ten times or more. The V call is TRBV3-1, the J call TRBJ1-6; TRBD1 agrees at 7 bases. Unmatched junction bases numbered 5, after V lost 4 bases and J lost 8 bases. The CDR3 totals 14 residues. Germline V gene lookup returns CDR1 LGHDT and CDR2 YNNKEL (reference sequence). The CDR3 nucleotides read TGTGCCAGCAGCCCGACAGGGCGAGATTCACCCCTCCACTTT. Translating it yields CASSPTGRDSPLHF.

This clonotype was seen ten or more times. CDR3 sequence (DNA): TGCAGTGCAACTACAGGGTCGAACACCGGGGAGCTGTTTTTT. It yields the protein CSATTGSNTGELFF. V is TRBV20-1 and J is TRBJ2-2, with D maybe TRBD1 (6 bases). The CDR3 runs 14 residues. Germline CDR1 and CDR2: DFQATT and SNEGSKA (reference sequence). Trimming took 6 bases from V and 0 from J, leaving 11 bases between them.

The chain is built from TRBV5-1 and TRBJ1-2, with TRBD1 matching 8 bases. Germline V gene data show CDR1 as SGHRS and CDR2 as YFSETQ. The CDR3 consists of 15 residues. J lost 5 bases, V lost 5 bases, and 11 bases had no gene match. This CDR3 reads CASRPGQGEVYGYTF. Here the CDR3 DNA reads TGCGCCAGCAGGCCTGGACAGGGAGAAGTTTATGGCTACACCTTC.

The V gene is TRBV5-1, the J gene TRBJ2-5; D might be TRBD1 (6 bases). V lost 0 bases and J 2 bases, leaving 8 bases between the germline ends. This CDR3 comprises 14 residues. CDR1 is SGHRS and CDR2 is YFSETQ in the germline V gene. The CDR3 protein is CASSLGQDQETQYF. The CDR3 coding sequence is TGCGCCAGCAGCTTGGGACAGGATCAAGAGACCCAGTACTTC.

This clonotype has a count of ten or more. This rearrangement joins TRBV11-2 to TRBJ2-1, with TRBD2 identical over 12 bases. CDR3 length: 19 residues. V dropped 3 bases and J dropped 0; count of bases not matched to a gene: 9. CDR1 is SGHAT, CDR2 FQNNGV, per germline. CDR3 in amino acids: CASSLHGLAGWSSYNEQFF. The CDR3 DNA reads as TGTGCCAGCAGCTTGCACGGACTAGCGGGGTGGAGCTCCTACAATGAGCAGTTCTTC. Full variable domain (missing parts from reference TRBV11-2 and TRBJ2-1): EAGVAQSPRYKIIEKRQSVAFWCNPISGHATLYWYQQILGQGPKLLIQFQNNGVVDDSQLPKDRFSAERLKGVDSTLKIQPAKLEDSAVYLCASSLHGLAGWSSYNEQFFGPGTRLTVL.

By share, this clonotype ranks as medium-sized (0.01 to 0.1%). The chain is built from TRBV5-1 and TRBJ1-2; tentatively, D is TRBD1 (6 bases). Between the trimmed V and J ends, which lost 0 bases and 2 bases, there was a span of 11 bases. CDR1 and CDR2 from the germline V gene are SGHRS and YFSETQ. The CDR3 extends over 15 amino acids. The CDR3 coding sequence is TGCGCCAGCAGCTTGGGACAGGCCTTAAACTATGGCTACACCTTC. Its translation: CASSLGQALNYGYTF.